These 8 T cell receptor beta chains were all obtained from the same sample, sequenced in a study of identical twins. One entry per CDR3 protein, called by TCRdb with MiXCR from the 5' RACE reads. Among 350,000 to 500,000 distinct CDR3 sequences listed, about 18% were seen once. The material sequenced was naive T cells sorted from blood. The receptors originated from a man in his fifties in good health.

This clonotype was counted only a few times. V gene TRBV7-6 combines with J gene TRBJ2-2; weak D call: TRBD1 (6 bases). Germline values: CDR1 SGHVS, CDR2 FNYEAQ. CDR3 size: 16 residues. Trimming left V 0 bases short and J 7 bases short, with 15 bases between. CDR3: CASSLAIRQADGELFF. The CDR3 DNA sequence: TGTGCCAGCAGCTTAGCGATCAGACAGGCGGACGGGGAGCTGTTTTTT.

This clonotype came up many times. This chain links TRBV19 with TRBJ1-1; D gene uncertain. CDR3 length equals 15 residues. Germline lookup yields CDR1 LNHDA and CDR2 SQIVND (reference sequence). Trimming removed 7 bases at V and 1 base at J, with 16 bases between. CDR3 in DNA: TGTGCCAGTACCCCTTTTTATGCAGGGAACACTGAAGCTTTCTTT. Translated: CASTPFYAGNTEAFF.

This chain joins TRBV20-1 and TRBJ1-5; 8 bases are a match to TRBD1. J lost 7 bases, V lost 6 bases, and 8 bases had no gene match. The CDR3 runs to 13 residues. Looked up from germline, CDR1 is DFQATT and CDR2 is SNEGSKA (reference sequence). Written as DNA, the CDR3 is TGCAGTGCCGGTCAGGGGGCTCAACAGCCCCAGCATTTT. As protein: CSAGQGAQQPQHF.

Ten or more counts support this clonotype. The rearrangement links TRBV20-1 to TRBJ2-7; D possibly uses TRBD1 or TRBD2 (5 bases each). The germline CDR1 and CDR2 sequences are DFQATT and SNEGSKA (reference sequence). V lost 3 bases, J lost 1 base, and 16 bases lay in between. This CDR3 is 15 amino acids long. CDR3 residues: CSASKSAGSSYEQYF. The CDR3 nucleotides read TGCAGTGCTAGTAAATCGGCAGGGAGTTCCTACGAGCAGTACTTC.

This clonotype was detected a few times. This sequence joins TRBV19 and TRBJ1-3; 9 nucleotides line up with TRBD1. The V and J ends lost 4 bases and 5 bases, in that order; junction bases with no gene match: 9. The CDR3 is 16 residues long. Germline CDR1 is LNHDA and CDR2 is SQIVND (reference sequence). The DNA of the CDR3 is TGTGCCAGTAGTACCGGACAGGGGCGATCGAGAAACACCATATATTTT. Protein: CASSTGQGRSRNTIYF. Supplemented by reference TRBV19 and TRBJ1-3, the full variable domain reads DGGITQSPKYLFRKEGQNVTLSCEQNLNHDAMYWYRQDPGQGLRLIYYSQIVNDFQKGDIAEGYSVSREKKESFPLTVTSAQKNPTAFYLCASSTGQGRSRNTIYFGEGSWLTVV.

This clonotype showed up many times. This chain joins TRBV4-3 and TRBJ2-1; D is uncertain. This CDR3 comprises 11 residues. Per germline, CDR1 LGHNA and CDR2 YSLEER. V gave up 1 base and J gave up 10 bases, with 5 bases separating them. In DNA, the CDR3 is TGCGCCAGCAGCCAAGCCGGGGAGCAGTTCTTC. It translates to CASSQAGEQFF.

The J gene is TRBJ2-3, the V gene TRBV28, with D perhaps TRBD2 (6 bases). CDR3 length: 15 residues. Looked up from germline, CDR1 is MDHEN and CDR2 is SYDVKM. V lost 3 bases to trimming and J lost 5 bases, with 15 bases between them. The CDR3 here is CASSFVWAGGDTQYF. CDR3 coding DNA: TGTGCCAGCAGTTTTGTGTGGGCCGGGGGAGATACGCAGTATTTT. Complete variable domain (other parts from reference TRBV28 and TRBJ2-3): DVKVTQSSRYLVKRTGEKVFLECVQDMDHENMFWYRQDPGLGLRLIYFSYDVKMKEKGDIPEGYSVSREKKERFSLILESASTNQTSMYLCASSFVWAGGDTQYFGPGTRLTVL.

This clonotype was seen many times. This chain links TRBV6-2 or TRBV6-3 with TRBJ2-1; D may be TRBD2 (6 bases). Germline values: CDR1 MNHEY, CDR2 SVGEGT. The V and J ends lost 0 bases and 0 bases respectively, with 9 bases between them. The CDR3 runs to 16 residues. CDR3 nucleotide sequence: TGTGCCAGCAGTTACTCGTTCGGGAGCTCCTACAATGAGCAGTTCTTC. The encoded protein is CASSYSFGSSYNEQFF.